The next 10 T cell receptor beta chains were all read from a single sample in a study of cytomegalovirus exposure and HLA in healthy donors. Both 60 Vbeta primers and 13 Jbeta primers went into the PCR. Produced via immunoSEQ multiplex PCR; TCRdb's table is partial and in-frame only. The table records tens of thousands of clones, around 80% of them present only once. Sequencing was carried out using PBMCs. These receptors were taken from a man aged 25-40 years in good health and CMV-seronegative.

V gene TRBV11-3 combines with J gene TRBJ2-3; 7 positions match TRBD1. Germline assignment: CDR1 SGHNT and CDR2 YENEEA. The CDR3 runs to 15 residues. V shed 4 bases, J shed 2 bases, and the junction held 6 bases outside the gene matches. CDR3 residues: CASSSRDSYTDTQYF. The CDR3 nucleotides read TGTGCCAGCAGCTCCCGGGACAGCTACACAGATACGCAGTATTTT.

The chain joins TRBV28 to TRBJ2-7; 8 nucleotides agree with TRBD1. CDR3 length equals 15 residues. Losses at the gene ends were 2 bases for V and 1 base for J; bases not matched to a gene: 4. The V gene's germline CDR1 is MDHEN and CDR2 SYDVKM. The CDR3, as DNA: TGTGCCAGCAGTTTAGGGGGGACAGGATCCTACGAGCAGTACTTC. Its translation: CASSLGGTGSYEQYF.

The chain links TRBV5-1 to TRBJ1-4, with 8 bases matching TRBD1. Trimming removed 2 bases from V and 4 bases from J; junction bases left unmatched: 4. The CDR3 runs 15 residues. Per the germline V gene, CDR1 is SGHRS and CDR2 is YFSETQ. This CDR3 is CASSFDRGGNEKLFF. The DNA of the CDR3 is TGCGCCAGCAGCTTCGACAGGGGCGGTAATGAAAAACTGTTTTTT.

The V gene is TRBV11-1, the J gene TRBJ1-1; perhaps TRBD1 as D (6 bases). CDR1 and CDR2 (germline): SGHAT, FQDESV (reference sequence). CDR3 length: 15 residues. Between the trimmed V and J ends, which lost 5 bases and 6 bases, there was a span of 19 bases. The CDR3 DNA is TGTGCCAGCAGCCCGGGCCCCACAGGGCGGGCTGAAGCTTTCTTT. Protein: CASSPGPTGRAEAFF. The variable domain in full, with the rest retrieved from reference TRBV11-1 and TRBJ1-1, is EAEVAQSPRYKITEKSQAVAFWCDPISGHATLYWYRQILGQGPELLVQFQDESVVDDSQLPKDRFSAERLKGVDSTLKIQPAELGDSAMYLCASSPGPTGRAEAFFGQGTRLTVV.

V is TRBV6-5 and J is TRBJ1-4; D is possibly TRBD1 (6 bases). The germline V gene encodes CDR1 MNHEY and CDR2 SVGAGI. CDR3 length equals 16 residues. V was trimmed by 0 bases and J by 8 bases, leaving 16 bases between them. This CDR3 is CASSYSSSGVGEKLFF. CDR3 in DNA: TGTGCCAGCAGTTACTCGAGTTCAGGGGTAGGGGAAAAACTGTTTTTT.

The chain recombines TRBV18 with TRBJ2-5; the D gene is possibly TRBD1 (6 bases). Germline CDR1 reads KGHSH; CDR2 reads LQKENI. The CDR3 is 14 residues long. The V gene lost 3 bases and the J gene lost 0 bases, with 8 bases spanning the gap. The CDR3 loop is CASSPRQDQETQYF. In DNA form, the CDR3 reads TGTGCCAGCTCACCCCGACAGGACCAAGAGACCCAGTACTTC. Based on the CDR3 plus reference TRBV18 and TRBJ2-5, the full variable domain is NAGVMQNPRHLVRRRGQEARLRCSPMKGHSHVYWYRQLPEEGLKFMVYLQKENIIDESGMPKERFSAEFPKEGPSILRIQQVVRGDSAAYFCASSPRQDQETQYFGPGTRLLVL.

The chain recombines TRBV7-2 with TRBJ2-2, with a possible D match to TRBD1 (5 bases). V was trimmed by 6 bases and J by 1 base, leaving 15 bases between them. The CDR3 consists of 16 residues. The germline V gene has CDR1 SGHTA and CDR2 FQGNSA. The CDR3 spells CASSKTVLKNTGELFF. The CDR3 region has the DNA TGTGCCAGCAGTAAGACAGTACTAAAGAACACCGGGGAGCTGTTTTTT. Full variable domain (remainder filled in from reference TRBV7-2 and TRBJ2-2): GAGVSQSPSNKVTEKGKDVELRCDPISGHTALYWYRQSLGQGLEFLIYFQGNSAPDKSGLPSDRFSAERTGGSVSTLTIQRTQQEDSAVYLCASSKTVLKNTGELFFGEGSRLTVL.

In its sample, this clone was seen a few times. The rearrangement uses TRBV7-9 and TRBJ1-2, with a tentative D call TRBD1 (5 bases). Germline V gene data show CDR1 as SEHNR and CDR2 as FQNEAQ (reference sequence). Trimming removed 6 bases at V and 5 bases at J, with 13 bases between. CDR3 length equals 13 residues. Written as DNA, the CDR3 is TGTGCCAGCAGAGGACAAACTGAGTATGGCTACACCTTC. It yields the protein CASRGQTEYGYTF.

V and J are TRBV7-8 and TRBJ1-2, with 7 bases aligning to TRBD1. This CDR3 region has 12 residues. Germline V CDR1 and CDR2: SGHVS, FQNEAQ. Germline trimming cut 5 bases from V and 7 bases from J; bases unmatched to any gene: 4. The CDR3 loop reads CASSANRGGYTF. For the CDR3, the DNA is TGTGCCAGCAGCGCGAACAGGGGTGGCTACACCTTC.

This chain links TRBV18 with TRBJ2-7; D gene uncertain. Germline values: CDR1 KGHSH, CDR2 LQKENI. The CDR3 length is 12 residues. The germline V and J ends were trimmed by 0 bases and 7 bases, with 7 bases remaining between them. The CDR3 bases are TGTGCCAGCTCACCACCGGCAGGAGAGCAGTACTTC. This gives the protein CASSPPAGEQYF.